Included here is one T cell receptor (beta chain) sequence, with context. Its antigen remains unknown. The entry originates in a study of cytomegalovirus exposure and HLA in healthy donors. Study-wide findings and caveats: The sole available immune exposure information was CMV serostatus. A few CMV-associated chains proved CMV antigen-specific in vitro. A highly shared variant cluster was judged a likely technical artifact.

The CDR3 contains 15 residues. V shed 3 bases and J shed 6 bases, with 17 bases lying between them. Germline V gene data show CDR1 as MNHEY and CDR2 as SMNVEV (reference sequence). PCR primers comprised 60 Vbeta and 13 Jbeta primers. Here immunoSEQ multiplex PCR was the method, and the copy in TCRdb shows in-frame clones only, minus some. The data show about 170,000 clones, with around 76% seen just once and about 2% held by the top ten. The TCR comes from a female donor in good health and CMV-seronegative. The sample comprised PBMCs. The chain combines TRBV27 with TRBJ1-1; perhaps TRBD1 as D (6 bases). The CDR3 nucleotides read TGTGCCAGCAGTTTGTGGGGGCAGTGGGGCGCTGAAGCTTTCTTT. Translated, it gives CASSLWGQWGAEAFF.